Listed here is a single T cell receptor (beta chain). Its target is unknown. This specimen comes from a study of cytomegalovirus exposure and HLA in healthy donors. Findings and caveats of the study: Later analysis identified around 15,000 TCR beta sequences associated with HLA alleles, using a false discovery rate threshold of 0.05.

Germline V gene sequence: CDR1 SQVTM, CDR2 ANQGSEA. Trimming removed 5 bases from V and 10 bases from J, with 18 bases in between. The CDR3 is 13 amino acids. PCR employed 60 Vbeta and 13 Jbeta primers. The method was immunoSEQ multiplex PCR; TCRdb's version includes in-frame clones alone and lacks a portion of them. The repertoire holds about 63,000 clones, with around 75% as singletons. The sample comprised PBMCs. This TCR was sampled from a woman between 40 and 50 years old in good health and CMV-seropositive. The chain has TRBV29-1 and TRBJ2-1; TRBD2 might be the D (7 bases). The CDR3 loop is CSVKEGGPREQFF. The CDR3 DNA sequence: TGCAGCGTTAAGGAGGGGGGGCCGCGGGAGCAGTTCTTC.